These 5 T cell receptor beta chains were all obtained from the same sample, sequenced in a study of blood T cell repertoires in COVID-19. Repertoires were generated with immunoSEQ multiplex PCR, while TCRdb's copy carries only in-frame clones and drops some. The data show fewer than 200,000 clones, with approximately 84% seen just once and approximately 10% held by the top ten. Input material: peripheral blood. The source is a man between 65 and 85 years old with active or convalescent COVID-19.

The chain has TRBV9 and TRBJ1-3, with a tentative D call TRBD1 (5 bases). The CDR3 spans 17 residues. The germline gives CDR1 SGDLS, CDR2 YYNGEE. V shed 5 bases and J shed 0 bases, with 18 bases lying between them. CDR3 protein: CASSGWTTGASGNTIYF. The CDR3 nucleotides are TGTGCCAGCAGTGGCTGGACTACAGGTGCCTCTGGAAACACCATATATTTT.

In this sample, this clone turned up a few times. The J gene is TRBJ1-4, the V gene TRBV5-5; D unclear. The CDR3 consists of 14 residues. The V end lost 1 base, the J end lost 4 bases, and 8 bases lay between the germline ends. In germline, CDR1 is SGHKS, CDR2 YYEKEE (reference sequence). CDR3 residues: CASSLHTVNEKLFF. The CDR3 bases are TGTGCCAGCAGCTTGCATACAGTTAATGAAAAACTGTTTTTT. The full variable domain, with the rest looked up from reference TRBV5-5 and TRBJ1-4, is DAGVTQSPTHLIKTRGQQVTLRCSPISGHKSVSWYQQVLGQGPQFIFQYYEKEERGRGNFPDRFSARQFPNYSSELNVNALLLGDSALYLCASSLHTVNEKLFFGSGTQLSVL.

The V call is TRBV5-1, the J call TRBJ1-1, with TRBD1 as a possible D gene (5 bases). Germline loops: CDR1 SGHRS, CDR2 YFSETQ. V was cut by 4 bases and J by 6 bases, with 13 bases left in between. The CDR3 length is 13 residues. CDR3 DNA: TGCGCCAGCAGCAGGGGAGGTATCTCTGAAGCTTTCTTT. Its protein is CASSRGGISEAFF.

The V call is TRBV11-3, the J call TRBJ2-7; 8 bases line up with TRBD2. Germline values: CDR1 SGHNT, CDR2 YENEEA. Germline trimming cut 4 bases from V and 6 bases from J; bases unmatched to any gene: 11. This CDR3 region has 15 residues. CDR3 in amino acids: CASSSSTGGAVEQYF. CDR3 sequence (DNA): TGTGCCAGCAGCTCGTCTACCGGGGGGGCCGTCGAGCAGTACTTC.

The chain uses TRBV19 and TRBJ1-5; 8 bases agree with TRBD1. After removal of 6 bases from V and 6 bases from J, the junction contained 10 bases not matched to a gene. Germline V gene data show CDR1 as LNHDA and CDR2 as SQIVND (reference sequence). The CDR3 loop spans 15 amino acids. This CDR3 reads CASRQWTGPRQPQHF. CDR3 nucleotides: TGTGCCAGTAGGCAATGGACAGGGCCTCGTCAGCCCCAGCATTTT. The whole variable domain, filled in from reference TRBV19 and TRBJ1-5, reads DGGITQSPKYLFRKEGQNVTLSCEQNLNHDAMYWYRQDPGQGLRLIYYSQIVNDFQKGDIAEGYSVSREKKESFPLTVTSAQKNPTAFYLCASRQWTGPRQPQHFGDGTRLSIL.